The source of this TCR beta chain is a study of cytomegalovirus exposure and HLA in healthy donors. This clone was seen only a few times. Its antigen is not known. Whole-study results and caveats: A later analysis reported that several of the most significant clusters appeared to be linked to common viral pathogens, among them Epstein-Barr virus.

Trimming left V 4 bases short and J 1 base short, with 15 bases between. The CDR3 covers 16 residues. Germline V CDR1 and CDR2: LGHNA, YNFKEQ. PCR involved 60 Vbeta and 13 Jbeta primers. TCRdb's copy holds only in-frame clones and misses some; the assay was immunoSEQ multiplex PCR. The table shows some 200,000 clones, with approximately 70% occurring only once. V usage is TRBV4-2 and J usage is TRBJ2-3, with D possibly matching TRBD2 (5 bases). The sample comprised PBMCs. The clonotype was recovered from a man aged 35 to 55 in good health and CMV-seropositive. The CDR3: CASSPNPGSRTDTQYF. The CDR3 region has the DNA TGTGCCAGCAGCCCGAACCCGGGGAGCCGCACAGATACGCAGTATTTT.